This TCR beta chain comes out of a study of blood T cell repertoires in COVID-19. Study-level information: The United States, Italy and Spain provided the acute and convalescent COVID-19 samples. The analysed material was cDNA or gDNA that came from T cells, B-cell-depleted T cells, or PBMCs.

Germline assignment: CDR1 MGHDK and CDR2 SYGVNS. V shed 1 base and J shed 1 base, with 10 bases lying between them. The length of the CDR3 is 15 residues. Source study methods: The assay estimated nucleated cells by amplifying reference gene primers. The data were produced by immunoSEQ multiplex PCR, yet TCRdb's version contains in-frame clones alone and is incomplete. That table is the source of V, J and clone size, and D and trimming were worked out from the DNA. The repertoire holds hundreds of thousands of clones, with roughly nine tenths as singletons. This clone turned up a few times. The chain carries TRBV25-1 and TRBJ1-2; D gene uncertain. The clonotype was recovered from a woman aged 55-70 years who had recovered from COVID-19. Source material: peripheral blood. The CDR3 region has the DNA TGTGCCAGCAGTGAATGGTACGGAGGTAACTATGGCTACACCTTC. It yields the protein CASSEWYGGNYGYTF.